These T cell receptor beta chains were read from a single sample in a study of cytomegalovirus exposure and HLA in healthy donors. Sequenced by immunoSEQ multiplex PCR; TCRdb stores in-frame clones only, minus some. This table has 100,000 to 140,000 clones, under 80% appearing once. Sequencing was carried out using PBMCs. These receptors all stem from a woman aged 40 to 50 in good health and CMV-seropositive. The CDR3 runs from the conserved cysteine through the conserved F or W. Fields, in order: V gene, clone size, D gene, J gene, CDR3 DNA, CDR3 protein. The D gene is left open where the match is weak. Size is stated for part of the rows, as once, few or many counts, or as a class when the clone is expanded.

>TRBV30|once|TRBD1|TRBJ1-3
TGTGCCTGGAGTCCAGGGGGACCTGGAAACACCATATATTTT
CAWSPGGPGNTIYF
>TRBV5-1|NA|TRBD1|TRBJ1-5
TGCGCCAGCAGCTCAGACGGGACAGACAATCAGCCCCAGCATTTT
CASSSDGTDNQPQHF
>TRBV2|few|NA|TRBJ1-4
TGTGCCAGCAGCCCCAGGGGCAGTGGGAATGAAAAACTGTTTTTT
CASSPRGSGNEKLFF
>TRBV5-1|NA|TRBD1|TRBJ1-6
TGCGCCAGCAGCTTGGCTGGGACAGGAGCGAATTCACCCCTCCACTTT
CASSLAGTGANSPLHF
>TRBV5-1|NA|TRBD1|TRBJ1-5
TGCGCCAGCAGCTCTGGACAGGGTCAGGAGCCCCAGCATTTT
CASSSGQGQEPQHF
>TRBV29-1|NA|NA|TRBJ2-7
TGCAGCGTTGAGTCGGCGAGGTCCTACGAGCAGTACTTC
CSVESARSYEQYF
>TRBV19|NA|TRBD1|TRBJ1-5
TGTGCCAGTAGTGAGGACAGGGGCAATCAGCCCCAGCATTTT
CASSEDRGNQPQHF
>TRBV10-3|NA|NA|TRBJ2-7
TGTGCCATCAGTGAGTCCCAGACCTACGAGCAGTACTTC
CAISESQTYEQYF
>TRBV30|NA|NA|TRBJ2-2
TGTGCCTGGAGTCGAGACAGGGAGGTCGGGGAGCTGTTTTTT
CAWSRDREVGELFF
>TRBV5-1|once|NA|TRBJ2-5
TGCGCCAGCAGCTTGGTATCTATCGAGACCCAGTACTTC
CASSLVSIETQYF
>TRBV30|NA|NA|TRBJ2-6
TGTGCCTGGAGTTGGGGGGGCGCCTCTGGGGCCAACGTCCTGACTTTC
CAWSWGGASGANVLTF
>TRBV5-4|NA|NA|TRBJ2-1
TGTGCCAGCAGCTTGTCCACTAGCTCCTACAATGAGCAGTTCTTC
CASSLSTSSYNEQFF
>TRBV29-1|NA|NA|TRBJ1-2
TGCAGCGTTGAAACCGGGTACTATGGCTACACCTTC
CSVETGYYGYTF
>TRBV15|few|NA|TRBJ2-7
TGTGCCACCAGCAGAGATCCAGGGTCCGAGCAGTACTTC
CATSRDPGSEQYF
>TRBV2|NA|TRBD1|TRBJ2-7
TGTGCCAGCAAGTGGGACAGCTCCTACGAGCAGTACTTC
CASKWDSSYEQYF
>TRBV6-5|NA|NA|TRBJ1-5
TGTGCCAGCAGTTACTCAGGCAGGGGCAATCAGCCCCAGCATTTT
CASSYSGRGNQPQHF
>TRBV2|once|NA|TRBJ1-1
TGTGCCAGCAGTGGCGCTCTGAACACTGAAGCTTTCTTT
CASSGALNTEAFF
>TRBV5-1|once|TRBD1|TRBJ1-1
TGCGCCAGCAGCTTGTTGACAGGGAACCCCACTGAAGCTTTCTTT
CASSLLTGNPTEAFF
>TRBV14|NA|TRBD1|TRBJ2-3
TGTGCCAGCAGCCAGCAGACAGGGAGCGCAGATACGCAGTATTTT
CASSQQTGSADTQYF
>TRBV5-4|NA|TRBD2|TRBJ2-1
TGTGCCAGCAGCTTGGCCGTAATAGCGGGGGACGATGAGCAGTTCTTC
CASSLAVIAGDDEQFF
>TRBV7-3|NA|NA|TRBJ1-1
TGTGCCAGCAGCCCACAGGGGAACACTGAAGCTTTCTTT
CASSPQGNTEAFF
>TRBV5-1|NA|TRBD2|TRBJ2-1
TGCGCCAGCAGCTTGACAGCGGGGGGGCGAAATGAGCAGTTCTTC
CASSLTAGGRNEQFF
>TRBV5-1|NA|NA|TRBJ2-2
TGCGCCAGCAGCTTGGGGGTCAGCGGGACCGGGGAGCTGTTTTTT
CASSLGVSGTGELFF
>TRBV7-2|NA|NA|TRBJ1-2
TGTGCCAGCAGCCTCCAGGGAAGCTATGGCTACACCTTC
CASSLQGSYGYTF
>TRBV5-4|NA|TRBD1|TRBJ2-1
TGTGCCAGCAGCTTACAGGGGGCTGGAGACAATGAGCAGTTCTTC
CASSLQGAGDNEQFF
>TRBV10-2|once|NA|TRBJ1-6
TGCGCCAGCAGTGAAACAGGAAAATATACACCCCTCCACTTT
CASSETGKYTPLHF
>TRBV7-9|NA|NA|TRBJ1-1
TGTGCCATCCAGGATTCGGGGAGGAACACTGAAGCTTTCTTT
CAIQDSGRNTEAFF
>TRBV7-7|NA|NA|TRBJ2-6
TGTGCTAGCAGCTTGGAGGTGGGCTCTGGGGCCAACGTCCTGACTTTC
CASSLEVGSGANVLTF